The 16 T cell receptor beta chains below were found in one sample sequenced in a study of cytomegalovirus exposure and HLA in healthy donors (dated 2017 in TCRdb). Library preparation employed the immunoSEQ multiplex PCR assay. A mixture of 60 forward primers for TCR Vbeta segments and 13 reverse primers for TCR Jbeta segments was used in the multiplex PCR. The source is immuneACCESS, and TCRdb retained only in-frame sequences with V and J called. Part of the clones is not carried over; for the studies checked, unresolved V genes explain less than half of this, and the remainder is unexplained. Within this sample are about 97,000 clones, with less than 80% of them counted one time only. 4.1% of the sample is held by the ten biggest clonotypes. Specimen: PBMCs. The receptors come from a man aged 35-49 years in good health and CMV-seronegative.

The CDR3 coding sequence is TGTGCCAGCGGGGCTTCGAACACCGGGGAGCTGTTTTTT. The encoded protein is CASGASNTGELFF. The rearrangement links TRBV6-5 to TRBJ2-2, with D possibly TRBD1 on 5 matching bases. V was cut by 8 bases and J by 0 bases, with 7 bases left in between. The germline V gene has CDR1 MNHEY and CDR2 SVGAGI. The CDR3 totals 13 residues.

This clone was seen a handful of times. The chain has TRBV9 and TRBJ2-3; 10 bases are a match to TRBD2. Germline trimming cut 0 bases from V and 6 bases from J; bases unmatched to any gene: 7. The germline V gene encodes CDR1 SGDLS and CDR2 YYNGEE. The CDR3 has 16 residues. The CDR3 reads CASSVGTAGGRDTQYF. The CDR3 nucleotides are TGTGCCAGCAGCGTAGGAACAGCGGGGGGGCGTGATACGCAGTATTTT.

This clone was found a few times. The chain employs TRBV4-1 and TRBJ1-2; TRBD1 is a possible D gene (5 bases). The CDR3 extends over 14 amino acids. V lost 3 bases and J lost 8, with 16 bases in between. Germline CDR1 is MGHRA and CDR2 is YSYEKL. As DNA, the CDR3 is TGCGCCAGCAGCCACAGGGAAGTGGGTTACGGCTACACCTTC. Translated, it gives CASSHREVGYGYTF.

V gene TRBV6-5 combines with J gene TRBJ1-4; 7 nucleotides match TRBD1. This CDR3 region has 14 residues. Germline loops: CDR1 MNHEY, CDR2 SVGAGI. Losses at the gene ends were 6 bases for V and 4 bases for J; bases not matched to a gene: 5. The CDR3 DNA reads as TGTGCCAGCAGCGGGACAGTCGGTAATGAAAAACTGTTTTTT. As protein: CASSGTVGNEKLFF.

This chain uses TRBV28 with TRBJ1-6; 8 bases align to TRBD1. Germline CDR1 and CDR2: MDHEN and SYDVKM. The CDR3 totals 17 residues. The trim removed 4 bases at V and 2 bases at J, leaving 7 bases unmatched. CDR3 bases: TGTGCCAGCAGTTCAGCGTACAGGGGGACCTATAATTCACCCCTCCACTTT. Its translation: CASSSAYRGTYNSPLHF.

This clone was detected only once. CDR3 sequence (DNA): TGCGCCAGCAGCTTGGGGACAGCTAATGAAAAACTGTTTTTT. Its protein product is CASSLGTANEKLFF. V usage is TRBV5-1 and J usage is TRBJ1-4, with a possible D match to TRBD1 (6 bases). Trimming shortened V by 0 bases and J by 3 bases, and 6 bases separated the two germline ends. CDR3 length: 14 amino acids. CDR1 is SGHRS and CDR2 is YFSETQ in the germline V gene.

J is TRBJ2-1 and V is TRBV9, with D unclear. The CDR3 is made up of 13 amino acids. Trimming pared 1 base from V and 7 bases from J, leaving 9 bases between. Germline-derived CDR1 and CDR2 are SGDLS and YYNGEE. CDR3 sequence: CASSVQRQNEQFF. The CDR3 nucleotides are TGTGCCAGCAGCGTACAGAGACAAAATGAGCAGTTCTTC.

This clone was observed a handful of times. V is TRBV7-9 and J is TRBJ1-1; 8 bases are shared with TRBD1. Trimming at V came to 5 bases and at J to 4 bases, leaving 3 bases not matched to a gene. Per germline, CDR1 SEHNR and CDR2 FQNEAQ (reference sequence). The length of the CDR3 is 13 residues. CDR3 sequence reads: CASSGQGSTEAFF. In DNA, the CDR3 is TGTGCCAGCAGCGGACAGGGATCCACTGAAGCTTTCTTT.

This chain links TRBV6-1 with TRBJ2-3, with D possibly being TRBD2 (7 bases). The length of the CDR3 is 13 residues. V was clipped by 10 bases and J by 4 bases, with 15 bases between them. The germline gives CDR1 MNHNS, CDR2 SASEGT. The CDR3 sequence is CAIGGVVADTQYF. CDR3 DNA: TGTGCCATAGGGGGGGTAGTTGCAGATACGCAGTATTTT.

The chain links TRBV10-1 to TRBJ1-1; D is unresolved. The CDR3 has 13 residues. Germline V gene lookup returns CDR1 WNHNN and CDR2 SYGVQD (reference sequence). Trimming removed 9 bases at V and 0 bases at J, with 11 bases between. Written as DNA, the CDR3 is TGCGCCAGTCAACAGATCATGAACACTGAAGCTTTCTTT. Its translation: CASQQIMNTEAFF.

V and J are TRBV7-6 and TRBJ2-2; D is uncertain. The germline V gene encodes CDR1 SGHVS and CDR2 FNYEAQ. The ends were cut back, 4 bases at V and 10 bases at J, with 7 bases in the middle. CDR3 length equals 11 residues. CDR3 nucleotide sequence: TGTGCCAGCAGCTCACAAGTGGAGCTGTTTTTT. Translating it yields CASSSQVELFF.

This sequence joins TRBV4-3 and TRBJ1-1; tentatively, D is TRBD1 (6 bases). The CDR3 runs 13 residues. V was trimmed by 1 base and J by 12 bases, leaving 15 bases between them. Germline V lookup: CDR1 LGHNA, CDR2 YSLEER. The CDR3 coding sequence is TGCGCCAGCAGCCAAGCTAGAGGACAGTCGACTTTCTTT. Residues: CASSQARGQSTFF.

The chain carries TRBV2 and TRBJ1-6; 9 bases match TRBD1. The V segment lost 6 bases and the J segment 7 bases; nucleotides outside the gene matches: 7. The CDR3 totals 15 residues. Per germline, CDR1 SNHLY and CDR2 FYNNEI. The CDR3 protein is CASSGTGTGNSPLHF. CDR3 in DNA: TGTGCCAGCAGCGGTACCGGGACAGGGAATTCACCCCTCCACTTT.

The chain carries TRBV7-9 and TRBJ1-2; the match to TRBD1 covers 8 bases. Germline-derived CDR1 and CDR2 are SEHNR and FQNEAQ (reference sequence). Losses at the gene ends were 6 bases for V and 6 bases for J; bases not matched to a gene: 12. There are 15 residues in the CDR3. Here the CDR3 DNA reads TGTGCCAGCAGTGGTATCGGACAGGGCTACGATGGCTACACCTTC. Translation gives CASSGIGQGYDGYTF. The full variable domain, with the rest looked up from reference TRBV7-9 and TRBJ1-2, is DTGVSQNPRHKITKRGQNVTFRCDPISEHNRLYWYRQTLGQGPEFLTYFQNEAQLEKSRLLSDRFSAERPKGSFSTLEIQRTEQGDSAMYLCASSGIGQGYDGYTFGSGTRLTVV.

V gene TRBV28 combines with J gene TRBJ1-4, with 9 nucleotides matching TRBD1. There are 14 residues in the CDR3. CDR1 is MDHEN, CDR2 SYDVKM, per germline. With V trimmed by 5 bases and J by 5 bases, 3 bases remained unmatched. The CDR3 loop is CASSPGTGNEKLFF. CDR3 nucleotide sequence: TGTGCCAGCAGTCCCGGGACAGGGAATGAAAAACTGTTTTTT.

This sequence joins TRBV9 and TRBJ1-6; 8 bases agree with TRBD1. Trimming cost V 0 bases and J 9 bases; bases outside gene matches: 2. CDR1 is SGDLS and CDR2 is YYNGEE in the germline V gene. The CDR3 runs to 14 residues. This CDR3 reads CASSVGGQASPLHF. The CDR3, as DNA: TGTGCCAGCAGCGTAGGGGGACAGGCTTCACCCCTCCACTTT.